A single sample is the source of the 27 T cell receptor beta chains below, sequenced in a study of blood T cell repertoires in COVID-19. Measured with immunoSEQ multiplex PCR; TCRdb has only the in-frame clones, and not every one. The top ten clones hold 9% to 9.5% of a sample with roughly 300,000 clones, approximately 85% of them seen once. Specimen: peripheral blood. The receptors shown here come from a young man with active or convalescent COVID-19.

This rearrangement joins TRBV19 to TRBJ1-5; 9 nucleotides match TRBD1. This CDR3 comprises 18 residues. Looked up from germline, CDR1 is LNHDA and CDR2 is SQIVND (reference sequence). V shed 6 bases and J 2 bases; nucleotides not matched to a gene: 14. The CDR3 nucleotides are TGTGCCAGTAGAGGGTTGGGACAGGGATTTGTCGGCAATCAGCCCCAGCATTTT. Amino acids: CASRGLGQGFVGNQPQHF.

CDR3 DNA sequence: TGTGCCAGCAGCCAAGATCGGCAGGATGGTATTTCACCCCTCCACTTT. Residues: CASSQDRQDGISPLHF. V is TRBV3-1 (or the pseudogene TRBV3-2) and J is TRBJ1-6; D ambiguous. CDR1 is LGHDT, CDR2 YNNKEL, per germline (reference sequence). This CDR3 is built from 16 residues. Trimming stripped 0 bases from V and 9 bases from J, with 15 bases between.

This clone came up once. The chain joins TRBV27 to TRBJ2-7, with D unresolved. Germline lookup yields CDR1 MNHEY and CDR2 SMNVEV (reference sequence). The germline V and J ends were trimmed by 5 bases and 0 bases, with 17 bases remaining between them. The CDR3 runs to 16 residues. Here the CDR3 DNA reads TGTGCCAGCAGTCTCTTTCCCCCGCCTAACTCCTACGAGCAGTACTTC. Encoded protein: CASSLFPPPNSYEQYF.

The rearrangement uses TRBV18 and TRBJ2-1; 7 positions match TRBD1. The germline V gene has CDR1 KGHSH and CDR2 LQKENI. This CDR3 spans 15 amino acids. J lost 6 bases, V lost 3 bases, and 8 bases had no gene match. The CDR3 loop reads CASSPGTGVSNEQFF. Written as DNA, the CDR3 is TGTGCCAGCTCACCCGGAACAGGGGTCTCCAATGAGCAGTTCTTC.

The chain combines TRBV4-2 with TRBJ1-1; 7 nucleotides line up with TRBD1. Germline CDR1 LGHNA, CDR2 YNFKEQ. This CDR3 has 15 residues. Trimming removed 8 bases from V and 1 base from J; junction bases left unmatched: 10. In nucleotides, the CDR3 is TGTGCCAGCCTATCCCCGGGACAGTGGAACACTGAAGCTTTCTTT. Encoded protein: CASLSPGQWNTEAFF.

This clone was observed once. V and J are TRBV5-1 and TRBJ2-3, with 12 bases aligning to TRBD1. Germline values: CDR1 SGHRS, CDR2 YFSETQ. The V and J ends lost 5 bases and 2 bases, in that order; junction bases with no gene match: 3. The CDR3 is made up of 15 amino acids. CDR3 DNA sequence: TGCGCCAGCAGGGGGACAGGGGGCGTCACAGATACGCAGTATTTT. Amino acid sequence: CASRGTGGVTDTQYF.

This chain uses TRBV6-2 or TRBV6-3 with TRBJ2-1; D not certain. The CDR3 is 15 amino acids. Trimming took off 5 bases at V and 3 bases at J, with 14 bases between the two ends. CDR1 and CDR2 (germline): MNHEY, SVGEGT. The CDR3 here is CASSLKSSFYNEQFF. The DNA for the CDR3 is TGTGCCAGCAGTCTAAAGAGTTCCTTCTACAATGAGCAGTTCTTC.

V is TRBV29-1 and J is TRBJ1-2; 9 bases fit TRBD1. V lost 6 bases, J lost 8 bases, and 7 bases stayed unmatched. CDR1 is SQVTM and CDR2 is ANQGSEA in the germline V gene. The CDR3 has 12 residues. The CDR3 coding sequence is TGCAGCGTCGTGGGACAGGGTGCCGGCTACACCTTC. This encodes CSVVGQGAGYTF.

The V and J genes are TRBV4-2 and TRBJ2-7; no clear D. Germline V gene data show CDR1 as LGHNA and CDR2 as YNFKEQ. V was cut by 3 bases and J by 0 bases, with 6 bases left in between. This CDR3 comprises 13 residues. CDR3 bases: TGTGCCAGCAGCCAGGGCAACTCCTACGAGCAGTACTTC. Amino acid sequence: CASSQGNSYEQYF.

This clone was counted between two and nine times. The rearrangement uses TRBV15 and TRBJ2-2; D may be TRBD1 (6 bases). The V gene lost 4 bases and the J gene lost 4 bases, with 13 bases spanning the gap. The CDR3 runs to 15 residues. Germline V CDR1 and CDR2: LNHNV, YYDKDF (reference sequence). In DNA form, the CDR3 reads TGTGCCACCAGCACTAGACAGGTCTCCACCGGGGAGCTGTTTTTT. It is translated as CATSTRQVSTGELFF.

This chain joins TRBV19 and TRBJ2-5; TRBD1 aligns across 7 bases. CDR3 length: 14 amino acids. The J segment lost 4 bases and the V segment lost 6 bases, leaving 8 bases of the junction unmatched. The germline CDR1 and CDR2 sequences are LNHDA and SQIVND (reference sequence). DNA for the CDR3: TGTGCCAGTAGGTTGGTGGCAGGGGGAGAGACCCAGTACTTC. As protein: CASRLVAGGETQYF.

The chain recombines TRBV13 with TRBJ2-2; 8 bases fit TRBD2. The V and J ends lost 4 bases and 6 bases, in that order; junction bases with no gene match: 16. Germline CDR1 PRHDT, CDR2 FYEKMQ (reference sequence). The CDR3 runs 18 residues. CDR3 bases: TGTGCCAGCAGCTCACTATCCCCGGGGGGGACCGTTGCCGGGGAGCTGTTTTTT. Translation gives CASSSLSPGGTVAGELFF.

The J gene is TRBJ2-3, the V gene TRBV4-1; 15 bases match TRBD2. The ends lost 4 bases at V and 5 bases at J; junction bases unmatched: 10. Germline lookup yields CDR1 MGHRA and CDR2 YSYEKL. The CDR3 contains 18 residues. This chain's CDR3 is CASSPLSGGLAGGDTQYF. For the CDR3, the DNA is TGCGCCAGCAGCCCCCTTTCAGGGGGACTAGCGGGGGGAGATACGCAGTATTTT.

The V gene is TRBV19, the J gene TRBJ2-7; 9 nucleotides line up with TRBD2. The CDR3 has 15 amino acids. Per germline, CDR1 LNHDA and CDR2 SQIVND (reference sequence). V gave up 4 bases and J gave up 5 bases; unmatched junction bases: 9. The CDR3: CASSNVAGGVNEQYF. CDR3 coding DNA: TGTGCCAGTAGTAATGTTGCGGGGGGGGTCAACGAGCAGTACTTC.

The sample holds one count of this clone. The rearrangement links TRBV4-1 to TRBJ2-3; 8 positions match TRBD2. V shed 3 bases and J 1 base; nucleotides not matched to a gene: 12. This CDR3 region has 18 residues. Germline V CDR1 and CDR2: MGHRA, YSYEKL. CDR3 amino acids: CASSHGRAKAGGTDTQYF. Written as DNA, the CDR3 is TGCGCCAGCAGCCATGGAAGGGCAAAAGCGGGGGGCACAGATACGCAGTATTTT.

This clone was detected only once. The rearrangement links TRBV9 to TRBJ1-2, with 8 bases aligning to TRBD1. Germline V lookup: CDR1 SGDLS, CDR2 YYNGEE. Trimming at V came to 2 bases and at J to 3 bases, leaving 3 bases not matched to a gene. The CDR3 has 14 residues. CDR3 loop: CASSVEGQDYGYTF. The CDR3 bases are TGTGCCAGCAGCGTTGAGGGACAGGACTATGGCTACACCTTC.

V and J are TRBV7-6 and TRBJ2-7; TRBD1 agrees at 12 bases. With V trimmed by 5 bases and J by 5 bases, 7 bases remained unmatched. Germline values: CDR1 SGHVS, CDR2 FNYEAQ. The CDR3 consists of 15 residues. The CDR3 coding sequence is TGTGCCAGCAGCCGCCTGGGACAGGGGGCCAACGAGCAGTACTTC. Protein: CASSRLGQGANEQYF.

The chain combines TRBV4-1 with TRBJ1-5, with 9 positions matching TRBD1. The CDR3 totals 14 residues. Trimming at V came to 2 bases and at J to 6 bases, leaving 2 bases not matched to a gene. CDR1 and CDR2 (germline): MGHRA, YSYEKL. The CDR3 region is CASSQTGGSQPQHF. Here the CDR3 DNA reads TGCGCCAGCAGCCAAACAGGGGGCAGTCAGCCCCAGCATTTT.

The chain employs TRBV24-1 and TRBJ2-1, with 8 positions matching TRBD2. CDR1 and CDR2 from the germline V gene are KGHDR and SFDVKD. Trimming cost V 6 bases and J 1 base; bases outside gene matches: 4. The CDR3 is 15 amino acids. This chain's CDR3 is CATSSSGGSYNEQFF. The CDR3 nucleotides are TGTGCCACCAGTAGCAGCGGGGGATCCTACAATGAGCAGTTCTTC.

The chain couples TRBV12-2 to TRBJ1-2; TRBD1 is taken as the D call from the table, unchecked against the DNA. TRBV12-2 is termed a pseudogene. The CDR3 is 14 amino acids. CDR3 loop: CASRFESTGVGYTF. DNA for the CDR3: TGTGCAAGTCGCTTCGAGTCGACAGGGGTAGGCTACACCTTC.

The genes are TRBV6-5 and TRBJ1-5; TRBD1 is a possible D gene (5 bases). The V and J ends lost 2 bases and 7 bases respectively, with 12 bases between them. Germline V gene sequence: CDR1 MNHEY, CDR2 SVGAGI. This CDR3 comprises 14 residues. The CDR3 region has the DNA TGTGCCAGCAGTTACGCGCAGGGTATGCAGCCCCAGCATTTT. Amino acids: CASSYAQGMQPQHF.

This CDR3 is CASSYESGGGYEQYF. The DNA for the CDR3 is TGTGCCAGCAGTTACGAGAGCGGGGGGGGCTACGAGCAGTACTTC. The chain has TRBV6-6 and TRBJ2-7; 10 bases align to TRBD2. The CDR3 has 15 residues. J lost 3 bases, V lost 2 bases, and 4 bases had no gene match. Per the germline V gene, CDR1 is MNHNY and CDR2 is SVGAGI (reference sequence).

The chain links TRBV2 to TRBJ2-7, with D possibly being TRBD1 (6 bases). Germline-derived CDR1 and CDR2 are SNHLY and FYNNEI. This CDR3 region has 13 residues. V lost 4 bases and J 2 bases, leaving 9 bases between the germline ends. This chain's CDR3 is CASSAAGAYEQYF. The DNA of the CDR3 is TGTGCCAGCAGTGCAGCAGGGGCCTACGAGCAGTACTTC.

The CDR3 coding sequence is TGTGCCAGCAGCCAAGGGAGCGGGGGGGCCGTCGGGGAGCTGTTTTTT. It specifies CASSQGSGGAVGELFF. This rearrangement joins TRBV3-1 (or the pseudogene TRBV3-2) to TRBJ2-2, with 10 positions matching TRBD2. The J segment lost 7 bases and the V segment lost 1 base, leaving 6 bases of the junction unmatched. Germline V gene data show CDR1 as LGHDT and CDR2 as YNNKEL (reference sequence). The CDR3 length is 16 residues.

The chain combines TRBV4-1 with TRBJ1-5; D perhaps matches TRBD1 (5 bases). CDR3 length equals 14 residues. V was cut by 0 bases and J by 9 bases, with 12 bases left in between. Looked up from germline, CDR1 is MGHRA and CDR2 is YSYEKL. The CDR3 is CASSQDGPGGPQHF. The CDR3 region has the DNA TGCGCCAGCAGCCAAGATGGGCCCGGGGGGCCCCAGCATTTT.

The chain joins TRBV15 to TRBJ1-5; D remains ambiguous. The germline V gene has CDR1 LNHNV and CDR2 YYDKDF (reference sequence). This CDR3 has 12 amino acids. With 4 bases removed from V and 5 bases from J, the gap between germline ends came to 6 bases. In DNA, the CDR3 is TGTGCCACCAGCATCTCTCATCAGCCCCAGCATTTT. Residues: CATSISHQPQHF.

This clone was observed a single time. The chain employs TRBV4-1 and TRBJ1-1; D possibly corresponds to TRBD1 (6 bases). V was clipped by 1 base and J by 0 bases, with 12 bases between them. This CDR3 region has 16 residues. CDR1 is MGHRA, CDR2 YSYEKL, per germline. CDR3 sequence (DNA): TGCGCCAGCAGCCAAGCAAGGGGGTTCATGAACACTGAAGCTTTCTTT. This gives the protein CASSQARGFMNTEAFF.